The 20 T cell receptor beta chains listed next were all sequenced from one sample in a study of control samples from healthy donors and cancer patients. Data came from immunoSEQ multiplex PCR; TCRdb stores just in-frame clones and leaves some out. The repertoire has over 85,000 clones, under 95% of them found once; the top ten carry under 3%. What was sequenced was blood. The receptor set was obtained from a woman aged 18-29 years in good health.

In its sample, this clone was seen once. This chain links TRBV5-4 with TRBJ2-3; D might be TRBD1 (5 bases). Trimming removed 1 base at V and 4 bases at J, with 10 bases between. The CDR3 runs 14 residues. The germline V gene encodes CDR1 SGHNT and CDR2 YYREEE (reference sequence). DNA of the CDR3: TGTGCCAGCAGCTTGACCCTAGGGGCAGATACGCAGTATTTT. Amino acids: CASSLTLGADTQYF.

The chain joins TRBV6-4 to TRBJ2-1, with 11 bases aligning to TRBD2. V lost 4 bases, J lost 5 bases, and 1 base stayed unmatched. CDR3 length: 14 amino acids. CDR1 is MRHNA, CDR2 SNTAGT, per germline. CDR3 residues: CASSVAGGHNEQFF. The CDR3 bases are TGTGCCAGCAGTGTAGCGGGAGGGCACAATGAGCAGTTCTTC.

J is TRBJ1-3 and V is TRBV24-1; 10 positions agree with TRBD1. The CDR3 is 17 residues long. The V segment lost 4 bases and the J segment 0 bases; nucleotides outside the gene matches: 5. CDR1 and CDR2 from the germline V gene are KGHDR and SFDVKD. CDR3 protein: CATSERQGANSGNTIYF. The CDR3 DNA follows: TGTGCCACCAGTGAACGACAGGGGGCGAACTCTGGAAACACCATATATTTT.

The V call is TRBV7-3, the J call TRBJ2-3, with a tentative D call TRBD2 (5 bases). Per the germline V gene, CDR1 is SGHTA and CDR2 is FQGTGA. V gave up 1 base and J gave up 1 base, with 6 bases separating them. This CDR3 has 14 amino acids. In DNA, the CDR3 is TGTGCCAGCAGCTTAAACGGGGGCACAGATACGCAGTATTTT. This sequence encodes CASSLNGGTDTQYF.

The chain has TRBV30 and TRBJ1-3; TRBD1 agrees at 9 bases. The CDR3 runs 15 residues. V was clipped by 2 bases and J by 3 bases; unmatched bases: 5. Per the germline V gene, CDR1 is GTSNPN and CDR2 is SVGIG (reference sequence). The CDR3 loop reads CAWSSQGAGGNTIYF. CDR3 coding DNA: TGTGCCTGGAGTTCACAGGGGGCGGGTGGAAACACCATATATTTT.

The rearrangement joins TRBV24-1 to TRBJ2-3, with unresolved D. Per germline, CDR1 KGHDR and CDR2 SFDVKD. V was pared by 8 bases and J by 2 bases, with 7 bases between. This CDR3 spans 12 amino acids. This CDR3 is CATNDLTDTQYF. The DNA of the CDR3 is TGTGCCACCAACGACCTCACAGATACGCAGTATTTT.

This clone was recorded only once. The DNA for the CDR3 is TGTGCCTGGAGTGTGGAACGATTCGGCGAGCAGTACTTC. Translating gives CAWSVERFGEQYF. The chain is built from TRBV30 and TRBJ2-7; the D is unclear. CDR1 and CDR2 from the germline V gene are GTSNPN and SVGIG (reference sequence). The germline V and J ends were trimmed by 0 bases and 6 bases, with 12 bases remaining between them. The CDR3 totals 13 residues.

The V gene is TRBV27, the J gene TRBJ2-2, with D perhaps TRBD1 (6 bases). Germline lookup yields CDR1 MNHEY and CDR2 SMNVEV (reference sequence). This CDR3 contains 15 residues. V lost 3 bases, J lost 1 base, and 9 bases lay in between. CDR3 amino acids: CASSFGQRNTGELFF. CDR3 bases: TGTGCCAGCAGTTTTGGACAGCGGAACACCGGGGAGCTGTTTTTT.

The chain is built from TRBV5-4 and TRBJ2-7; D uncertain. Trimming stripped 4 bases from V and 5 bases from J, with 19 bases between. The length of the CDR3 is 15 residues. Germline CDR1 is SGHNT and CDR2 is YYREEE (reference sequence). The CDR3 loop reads CASSPSGGVTHEQYF. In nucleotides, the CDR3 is TGTGCCAGCAGCCCAAGTGGTGGGGTAACGCACGAGCAGTACTTC.

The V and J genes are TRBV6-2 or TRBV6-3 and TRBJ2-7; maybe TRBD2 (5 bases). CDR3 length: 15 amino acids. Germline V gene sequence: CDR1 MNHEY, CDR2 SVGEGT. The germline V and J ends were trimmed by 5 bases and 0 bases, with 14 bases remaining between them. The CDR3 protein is CASSPLIGSSYEQYF. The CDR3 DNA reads TGTGCCAGCAGTCCCCTAATAGGGAGCTCCTACGAGCAGTACTTC.

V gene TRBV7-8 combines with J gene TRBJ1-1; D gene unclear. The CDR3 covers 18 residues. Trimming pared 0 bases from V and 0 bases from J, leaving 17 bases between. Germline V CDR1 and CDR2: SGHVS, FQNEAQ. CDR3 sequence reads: CASSLAGRSKLMNTEAFF. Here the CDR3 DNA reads TGTGCCAGCAGCTTAGCTGGTCGTTCCAAGCTCATGAACACTGAAGCTTTCTTT.

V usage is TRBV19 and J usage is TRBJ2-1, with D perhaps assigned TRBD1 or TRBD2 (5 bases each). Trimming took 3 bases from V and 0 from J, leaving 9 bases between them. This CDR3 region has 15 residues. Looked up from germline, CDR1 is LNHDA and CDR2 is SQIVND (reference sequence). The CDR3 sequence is CASSMGRSSYNEQFF. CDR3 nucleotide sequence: TGTGCCAGTAGTATGGGACGGAGCTCCTACAATGAGCAGTTCTTC.

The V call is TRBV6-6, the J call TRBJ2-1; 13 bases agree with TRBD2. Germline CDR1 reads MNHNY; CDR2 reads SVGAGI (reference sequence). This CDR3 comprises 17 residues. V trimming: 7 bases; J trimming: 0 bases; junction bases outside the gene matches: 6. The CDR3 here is CASIRTSGGHSYNEQFF. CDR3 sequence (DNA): TGTGCCAGCATTCGGACTAGCGGGGGCCACTCCTACAATGAGCAGTTCTTC.

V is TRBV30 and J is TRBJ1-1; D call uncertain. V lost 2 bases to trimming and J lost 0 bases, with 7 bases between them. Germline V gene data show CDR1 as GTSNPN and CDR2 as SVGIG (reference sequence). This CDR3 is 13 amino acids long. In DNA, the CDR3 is TGTGCCTGGAGTAGTACACTGAACACTGAAGCTTTCTTT. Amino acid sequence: CAWSSTLNTEAFF.

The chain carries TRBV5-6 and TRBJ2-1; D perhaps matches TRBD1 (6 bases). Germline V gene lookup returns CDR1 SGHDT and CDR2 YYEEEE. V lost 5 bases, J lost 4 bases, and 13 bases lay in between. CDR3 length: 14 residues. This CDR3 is CASRGSGTYNEQFF. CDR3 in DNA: TGTGCCAGCAGGGGGTCCGGGACATACAATGAGCAGTTCTTC.

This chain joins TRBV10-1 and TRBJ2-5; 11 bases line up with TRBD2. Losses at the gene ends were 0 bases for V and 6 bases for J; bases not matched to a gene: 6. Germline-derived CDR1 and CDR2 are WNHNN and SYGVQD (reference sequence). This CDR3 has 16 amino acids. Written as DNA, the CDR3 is TGCGCCAGCAGTGAGTCCGTAGCGGGAGGGCCCAAGACCCAGTACTTC. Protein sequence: CASSESVAGGPKTQYF.

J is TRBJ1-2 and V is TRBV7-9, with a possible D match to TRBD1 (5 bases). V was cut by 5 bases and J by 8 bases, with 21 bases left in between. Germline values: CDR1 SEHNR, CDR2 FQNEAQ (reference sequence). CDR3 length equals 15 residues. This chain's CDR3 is CASSLTLTDFRGYTF. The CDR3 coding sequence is TGTGCCAGCAGCCTGACCCTGACAGACTTTAGGGGCTACACCTTC.

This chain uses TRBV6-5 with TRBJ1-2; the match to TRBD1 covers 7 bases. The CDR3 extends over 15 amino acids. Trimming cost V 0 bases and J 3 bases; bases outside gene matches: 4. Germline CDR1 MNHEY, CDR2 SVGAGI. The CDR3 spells CASSYSGGPHYGYTF. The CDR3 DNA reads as TGTGCCAGCAGTTACTCAGGGGGCCCCCACTATGGCTACACCTTC.

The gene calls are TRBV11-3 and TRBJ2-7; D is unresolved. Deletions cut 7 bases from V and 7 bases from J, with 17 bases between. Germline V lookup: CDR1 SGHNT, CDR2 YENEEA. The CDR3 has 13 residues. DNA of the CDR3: TGTGCCAGCACCCTGACCCTTTCTGGGGAGCAGTACTTC. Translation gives CASTLTLSGEQYF.

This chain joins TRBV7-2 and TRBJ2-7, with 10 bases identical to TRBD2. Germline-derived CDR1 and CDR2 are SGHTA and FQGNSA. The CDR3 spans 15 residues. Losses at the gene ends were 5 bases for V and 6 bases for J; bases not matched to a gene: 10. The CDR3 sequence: CASSPSRLAGAEQYF. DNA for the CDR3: TGTGCCAGCAGCCCCTCGCGGCTAGCGGGAGCCGAGCAGTACTTC. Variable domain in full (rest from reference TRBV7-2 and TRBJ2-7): GAGVSQSPSNKVTEKGKDVELRCDPISGHTALYWYRQSLGQGLEFLIYFQGNSAPDKSGLPSDRFSAERTGGSVSTLTIQRTQQEDSAVYLCASSPSRLAGAEQYFGPGTRLTVT.